The rows below give T cell receptor beta chains drawn from one sample of a study of tumor and adjacent non-tumor tissue in lung cancer. TCRdb re-called the multiplex PCR reads with MiXCR, one entry per CDR3 protein. The sample records under 80,000 distinct CDR3 sequences, 75% to 85% being singletons. The sequencing input was distant non-tumor lung tissue. Receptor source: a man aged 60 to 69 with non-small cell lung cancer. The CDR3 runs from the conserved cysteine through the conserved F or W. Each record gives: J gene, CDR3 length, clone size, D gene, V gene, CDR3 protein, CDR3 DNA. The D gene is left open where the match is weak. The size entry is marked missing in some rows and otherwise reads once, few, many or a size class.

>TRBJ2-4|14|.|.|TRBV29-1
CSVEDMIGNNIQYF
TGCAGCGTTGAAGATATGATAGGGAACAACATTCAGTACTTC
>TRBJ1-5|16|.|TRBD1|TRBV6-1
CASSARDRGLNQPQQF
TGTGCTAGTAGTGCACGGGACAGGGGGCTCAATCAGCCCCAGCAATTT
>TRBJ1-5|15|.|TRBD1|TRBV4-1
CASGPQGGGNQPQHF
TGCGCCAGCGGCCCTCAAGGGGGCGGCAATCAGCCCCAGCATTTT
>TRBJ2-7|13|.|TRBD1|TRBV5-1
CASSFGTGGEQHF
TGCGCCAGCAGCTTTGGGACAGGAGGCGAGCAGCACTTC
>TRBJ1-4|14|.|.|TRBV6-1
CASSTRSQNEKLFF
TGTGCCAGCAGTACACGATCCCAGAATGAAAAATTGTTTTTT
>TRBJ2-7|12|.|.|TRBV2
CASSEQGHEQYF
TGTGCCAGCAGTGAACAGGGCCACGAGCAGTACTTC
>TRBJ2-3|14|.|.|TRBV29-1
CSVEGDFLTNTQFF
TGCAGCGTTGAAGGGGACTTCCTGACAAATACGCAGTTTTTT
>TRBJ2-2|15|.|.|TRBV12-3/TRBV12-4
CASSLPHSRTGELFF
TGTGCCAGCAGTCTTCCCCATAGCAGGACCGGGGAGCTGTTTTTT
>TRBJ2-5|15|.|.|TRBV29-1
CSVEEDCADRETQYF
TGCAGCGTTGAAGAAGATTGTGCAGATCGGGAGACCCAGTACTTC
>TRBJ2-3|13|many|.|TRBV5-6
CASSEMTADTQYF
TGTGCCAGCAGCGAGATGACGGCAGATACGCAGTATTTT
>TRBJ2-1|17|.|TRBD2|TRBV7-6
CAGSSSGTSSSYNEQFF
TGTGCCGGCAGCTCATCCGGGACTAGTAGCTCCTACAATGAGCAGTTCTTC
>TRBJ2-7|14|.|.|TRBV28
CASSPKTWIDEQYF
TGTGCCAGCAGTCCCAAGACATGGATAGACGAGCAATACTTC
>TRBJ1-3|12|.|TRBD1|TRBV29-1
CSLRQGADTIYF
TGCAGTCTTCGGCAGGGGGCCGACACCATATATTTT
>TRBJ1-5|15|few|.|TRBV19
CANSMGTASNQPQHF
TGTGCCAATAGTATGGGGACGGCTAGCAATCAGCCCCAGCATTTT
>TRBJ2-7|14|few|.|TRBV12-3/TRBV12-4
CTDSFLGSSYEQYF
TGTACCGACAGTTTTCTTGGGAGCTCCTACGAGCAGTACTTC
>TRBJ2-1|17|.|.|TRBV4-1
CTSSQSRLVRSYNEQFF
TGCACCAGCAGCCAATCTCGACTAGTAAGGTCCTACAATGAGCAGTTCTTC
>TRBJ1-4|15|many|TRBD1|TRBV20-1
CSARDSGGINEKLFF
TGCAGTGCTAGAGATTCAGGGGGGATTAATGAAAAACTGTTTTTT
>TRBJ2-3|14|.|.|TRBV20-1
CSALFWAHTGTHYF
TGCAGTGCCCTTTTCTGGGCACACACAGGTACGCACTATTTT
>TRBJ2-7|14|many|.|TRBV5-4
CASSLAERPYEQYF
TGTGCCAGCAGCTTGGCAGAGCGGCCCTACGAGCAGTACTTC
>TRBJ2-5|14|many|.|TRBV5-1
CASSSLGIQETQYF
TGCGCCAGCAGCTCGCTTGGGATCCAAGAGACCCAGTACTTC
>TRBJ1-6|13|.|.|TRBV5-1
CASSLLQGSPLHF
TGCGCCAGCAGCCTGCTACAGGGTTCACCCCTCCACTTT
>TRBJ2-6|18|.|TRBD2|TRBV5-4
CASSRLAGGLGGANVLTF
TGTGCCAGCAGCCGACTAGCGGGAGGATTAGGGGGGGCCAACGTCCTGACTTTC
>TRBJ2-2|15|.|.|TRBV4-1
CASSQETVNTGELFF
TGCGCCAGCAGCCAAGAAACCGTGAACACCGGGGAGTTGTTTTTT
>TRBJ2-7|17|.|.|TRBV4-1
CASSQEGAGSPLIERYF
TGCGCCAGCAGCCAAGAGGGGGCCGGTTCCCCTCTAATTGAGCGGTACTTC
>TRBJ2-6|16|.|TRBD1|TRBV29-1
CRAAGQVGSGANVLTF
TGCAGGGCAGCAGGACAGGTGGGCTCTGGGGCCAACGTCCTGACTTTC
>TRBJ1-1|14|.|.|TRBV20-1
CSTRPYNRVTEAFF
TGCAGTACTAGACCCTACAACAGGGTGACTGAAGCTTTCTTT
>TRBJ2-2|21|.|TRBD1|TRBV15
CVTSRERTGGITPRNTGELFF
TGTGTCACCAGCAGAGAGAGGACAGGCGGTATCACCCCGCGGAACACCGGGGAGCTGTTTTTT
>TRBJ2-3|16|.|.|TRBV29-1
CSVVITDYTSTDTQNF
TGCAGCGTTGTAATAACAGACTACACTAGCACAGATACGCAGAATTTT
>TRBJ2-2|13|.|TRBD2|TRBV30
CAWTVAGAGELFF
TGTGCCTGGACCGTAGCGGGAGCCGGGGAGCTGTTTTTT
>TRBJ2-2|14|.|.|TRBV6-5
CASRIGLNTGELFF
TGTGCCAGCCGCATCGGACTAAACACCGGGGAGCTTTTTTTT